These 12 T cell receptor beta chains originate from one sample sequenced in a study of CD8+ T cells in alopecia areata. Treatment meaning: oral pan-JAK inhibitor, 5-10 mg twice daily. RNA was isolated and reverse transcribed to cDNA, the sequencing template. Profiled with immunoSEQ multiplex PCR; TCRdb holds only in-frame clones, not every one. This sample has roughly 110,000 clones, with approximately 51% found just once. The sequences come from CD4+ T cells sorted from blood, collected at week 24, from a patient treated with tofacitinib. The receptors were gathered from a human donor with alopecia areata.

This clone occurred a few times. V is TRBV7-9 and J is TRBJ1-6; no firm D call. The CDR3 covers 13 residues. Germline CDR1 reads SEHNR; CDR2 reads FQNEAQ (reference sequence). V lost 0 bases, J lost 14 bases, and 11 bases lay in between. CDR3 sequence (DNA): TGTGCCAGCAGCTTAGCGGGTGAACCAACCCTCCACTTT. Translated: CASSLAGEPTLHF.

The V gene is TRBV11-2, the J gene TRBJ1-5, with D possibly matching TRBD1 (6 bases). Germline lookup yields CDR1 SGHAT and CDR2 FQNNGV. The CDR3 is 14 amino acids. Trimming removed 5 bases from V and 3 bases from J, with 11 bases in between. CDR3: CASSRTGTNQPQHF. The CDR3 DNA reads as TGTGCCAGCAGCCGAACAGGGACCAATCAGCCCCAGCATTTT.

V is TRBV25-1 and J is TRBJ2-1, with D hard to call. The germline CDR1 and CDR2 sequences are MGHDK and SYGVNS. With 1 base removed from V and 4 bases from J, the gap between germline ends came to 5 bases. This CDR3 is 13 amino acids long. The CDR3 reads CASSESGYNEQFF. The CDR3 DNA is TGTGCCAGCAGTGAATCTGGATACAATGAGCAGTTCTTC.

Comment on this clone: The junction differs from germline at one of its ends, possibly a read error. This chain joins TRBV7-7 and TRBJ2-2; the D is unclear. CDR1 is SSHAT, CDR2 FNYEAQ, per germline (reference sequence). The CDR3 loop spans 14 amino acids. CDR3 protein: CASSLDGDTGELFF. DNA of the CDR3: TGTGCTAGCAGCTTAGATGGTGACACCGGGGAGCTGTTTTTT. Complete variable domain (other parts from reference TRBV7-7 and TRBJ2-2): GAGVSQSPRYKVTKRGQDVTLRCDPISSHATLYWYQQALGQGPEFLTYFNYEAQPDKSGLPSDRFSAERPEGSISTLTIQRTEQRDSAMYRCASSLDGDTGELFFGEGSRLTVL.

In its sample, this clone was seen a few times. V is TRBV30 and J is TRBJ2-7, with 9 bases matching TRBD1. This CDR3 has 13 residues. CDR1 is GTSNPN, CDR2 SVGIG, per germline (reference sequence). Losses at the gene ends were 5 bases for V and 4 bases for J; bases not matched to a gene: 6. The CDR3 bases are TGTGCCTGGTCCGGGACAGGGAATTACGAGCAGTACTTC. It is translated as CAWSGTGNYEQYF.

This sequence joins TRBV29-1 and TRBJ1-1; tentative D call: TRBD1 (6 bases). With 7 bases removed from V and 6 bases from J, the gap between germline ends came to 15 bases. The CDR3 consists of 12 residues. Germline V gives CDR1 SQVTM, CDR2 ANQGSEA. The CDR3 DNA sequence: TGCAGCGCATTAGGGGGGGGCTCTGAAGCTTTCTTT. This translates into CSALGGGSEAFF.

The chain combines TRBV29-1 with TRBJ2-7, with 8 bases fitting TRBD1. The CDR3 consists of 13 residues. Germline V gives CDR1 SQVTM, CDR2 ANQGSEA. After removal of 6 bases from V and 6 bases from J, the junction contained 10 bases not matched to a gene. Written as DNA, the CDR3 is TGCAGCGTCGCCACGGGACAGGCCGGCGAGCAGTACTTC. This codes for CSVATGQAGEQYF.

CDR3 loop: CSVEESSYEQYF. CDR3 bases: TGCAGCGTTGAAGAGTCCAGCTACGAGCAGTACTTC. V gene TRBV29-1 combines with J gene TRBJ2-7; D is undetermined. CDR3 length equals 12 residues. Trimming took 0 bases from V and 3 from J, leaving 6 bases between them. Germline-derived CDR1 and CDR2 are SQVTM and ANQGSEA.

For this clone: In the same sample, other DNA sequences code for this CDR3. As DNA, the CDR3 is TGTGCCTGGAGTGTTTCTGGAAACACCATATATTTT. This sequence encodes CAWSVSGNTIYF. The rearrangement uses TRBV30 and TRBJ1-3; no firm D call. Trimming stripped 0 bases from V and 1 base from J, with 1 base between. There are 12 residues in the CDR3. The germline gives CDR1 GTSNPN, CDR2 SVGIG (reference sequence).

CDR3 DNA sequence: TGTGCCAGCAGTGTTCAGGGGCAAGAGACCCAGTACTTC. Residues: CASSVQGQETQYF. This chain joins TRBV25-1 and TRBJ2-5, with D maybe TRBD1 (6 bases). Germline V gene data show CDR1 as MGHDK and CDR2 as SYGVNS. The ends were cut back, 4 bases at V and 2 bases at J, with 8 bases in the middle. The CDR3 length is 13 residues.

The chain has TRBV10-3 and TRBJ2-1; D perhaps matches TRBD1 (8 bases). Germline CDR1 reads ENHRY; CDR2 reads SYGVKD. Trimming pared 4 bases from V and 5 bases from J, leaving 15 bases between. CDR3 length: 15 residues. The CDR3 sequence: CAISAQGGSHNEQFF. CDR3 in DNA: TGTGCCATCAGTGCACAGGGGGGGAGCCACAATGAGCAGTTCTTC.

V and J are TRBV4-3 and TRBJ1-2; D not certain. The CDR3 is made up of 12 amino acids. Between the trimmed V and J ends, which lost 4 bases and 3 bases, there was a span of 6 bases. From germline, CDR1 is LGHNA and CDR2 YSLEER. In DNA, the CDR3 is TGCGCCAGCAGCCGTGATCACTATGGCTACACCTTC. This codes for CASSRDHYGYTF.